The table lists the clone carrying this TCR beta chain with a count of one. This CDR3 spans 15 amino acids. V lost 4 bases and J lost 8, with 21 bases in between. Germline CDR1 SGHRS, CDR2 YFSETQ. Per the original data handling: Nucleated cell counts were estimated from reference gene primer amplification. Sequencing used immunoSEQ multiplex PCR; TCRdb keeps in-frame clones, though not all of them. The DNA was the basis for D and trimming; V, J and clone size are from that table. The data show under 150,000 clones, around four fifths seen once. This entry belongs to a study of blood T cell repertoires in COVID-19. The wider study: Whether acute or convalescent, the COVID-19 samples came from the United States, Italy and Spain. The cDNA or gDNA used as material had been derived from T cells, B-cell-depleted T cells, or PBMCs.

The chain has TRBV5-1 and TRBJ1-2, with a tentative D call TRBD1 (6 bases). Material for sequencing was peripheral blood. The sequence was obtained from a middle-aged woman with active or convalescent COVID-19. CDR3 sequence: CASSMGAGAARGYTF. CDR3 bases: TGCGCCAGCAGCATGGGGGCAGGGGCGGCTCGAGGCTACACCTTC.